This T cell receptor beta chain was obtained from a study of blood T cell repertoires in COVID-19. In the study overall: Acute-phase and convalescent COVID-19 samples originated in the United States, Italy and Spain.

The junction had 17 bases not matched to a gene; V was cut back by 5 bases and J by 3 bases. Per germline, CDR1 LNHDA and CDR2 SQIVND (reference sequence). CDR3 length: 20 amino acids. Some clones are missing from TCRdb's copy, which holds only in-frame ones; the method was immunoSEQ multiplex PCR. The data show some 100,000 clones, approximately 90% seen once. Material: peripheral blood. This receptor was identified in a human donor in a cohort sampled during active COVID-19. The genes are TRBV19 and TRBJ2-1; TRBD1 agrees at 12 bases. Here the CDR3 DNA reads TGTGCCAGTAGTCGGTCTGCCGGGACAGGGGGCCGGGGACACTACAATGAGCAGTTCTTC. Amino acid sequence: CASSRSAGTGGRGHYNEQFF.